The subject of this entry is one T cell receptor (beta chain). Its target is unknown. TCRdb used MiXCR to reprocess the RT-PCR reads, holding one entry per CDR3 protein. The data contain 800,000 to 1,000,000 distinct CDR3 sequences, about 20% of them singletons. The source of the sample is a study of response to subunit inactivated influenza vaccine. The ends were cut back, 4 bases at V and 0 bases at J, with 15 bases in the middle. Germline V gene sequence: CDR1 SGHDN, CDR2 FVKESK. This CDR3 is built from 16 residues. General study findings and limits: A suggestion made by the authors is that each seasonal influenza vaccination recruits few new T cells.

The source was PBMCs from blood, collected less than 6 days after vaccination. V and J are TRBV14 and TRBJ2-5; TRBD2 is a possible D gene (7 bases). This TCR derives from a man aged 45-65 years who received an inactivated influenza vaccine. The CDR3 spells CASSRGGKPHQETQYF. DNA of the CDR3: TGTGCCAGCAGCCGCGGGGGCAAACCTCACCAAGAGACCCAGTACTTC.